Listed here are 13 T cell receptor beta chains from one sample, sequenced in a study of blood T cell repertoires in COVID-19. Generated by immunoSEQ multiplex PCR, the TCRdb table keeps only in-frame clones and is missing some. This table has 300,000 to 400,000 clones, roughly 90% appearing once. Material for sequencing was PBMCs or T cells enriched from blood (not recorded which). The receptors were gathered from a woman aged 25 to 39 with acute COVID-19.

V is TRBV24-1 and J is TRBJ2-7; 8 bases are shared with TRBD2. V lost 5 bases and J lost 2; bases outside the gene matches: 10. The CDR3 is 16 residues long. CDR1 KGHDR and CDR2 SFDVKD come from the germline V gene. CDR3 nucleotide sequence: TGTGCCACCAGTGCTCCGGGAGTAGCGGGGACCTACGAGCAGTACTTC. Its translation is CATSAPGVAGTYEQYF.

The J gene is TRBJ2-7, the V gene TRBV5-1; 10 positions match TRBD1. The CDR3 is made up of 13 amino acids. The J segment lost 7 bases and the V segment lost 4 bases, leaving 5 bases of the junction unmatched. CDR1 is SGHRS and CDR2 is YFSETQ in the germline V gene. The DNA of the CDR3 is TGCGCCAGCAGCCGGGGACAGGGGTGGGAGCAGTACTTC. It specifies CASSRGQGWEQYF.

The chain is built from TRBV25-1 and TRBJ1-3; possible D gene TRBD1, 6 bases. Trimming removed 7 bases at V and 0 bases at J, with 16 bases between. CDR1 MGHDK and CDR2 SYGVNS come from the germline V gene. The CDR3 loop spans 16 amino acids. The DNA for the CDR3 is TGTGCCAGCACCCTGGACAGCCCGTACTCTGGAAACACCATATATTTT. It codes for CASTLDSPYSGNTIYF.

The rearrangement joins TRBV5-1 to TRBJ2-1, with D perhaps TRBD2 (6 bases). V lost 4 bases and J lost 7, with 12 bases in between. CDR3 length: 13 amino acids. Germline assignment: CDR1 SGHRS and CDR2 YFSETQ. This CDR3 reads CASSLLRGNEQFF. CDR3 bases: TGCGCCAGCAGCCTATTACGGGGGAATGAGCAGTTCTTC.

A single count supports this clone. V gene TRBV24-1 combines with J gene TRBJ2-2; D is possibly TRBD1 (7 bases). The CDR3 runs to 17 residues. V lost 6 bases and J lost 7, with 23 bases in between. Germline V gene lookup returns CDR1 KGHDR and CDR2 SFDVKD. The CDR3 DNA sequence: TGTGCCACCAGTAGTTGGCAGGGGGGCTTCAATGGCGGGGAGCTGTTTTTT. Translated: CATSSWQGGFNGGELFF.

This chain joins TRBV4-1 and TRBJ2-3; the match to TRBD2 covers 10 bases. J lost 1 base, V lost 0 bases, and 4 bases had no gene match. This CDR3 spans 17 amino acids. Germline loops: CDR1 MGHRA, CDR2 YSYEKL. The CDR3 DNA sequence: TGCGCCAGCAGCCAAGATGGAGCGGGGGGGGGCACAGATACGCAGTATTTT. Residues: CASSQDGAGGGTDTQYF.

This sequence joins TRBV24-1 and TRBJ1-1; D is ambiguous. V gave up 2 bases and J gave up 7 bases, with 16 bases separating them. This CDR3 is built from 15 residues. CDR1 and CDR2 from the germline V gene are KGHDR and SFDVKD. CDR3 in amino acids: CATSDSHSGGIEAFF. The CDR3 DNA follows: TGTGCCACCAGTGATTCCCACTCAGGAGGGATTGAAGCTTTCTTT.

The table lists this clone with a count of one. The chain joins TRBV2 to TRBJ1-6; 10 bases match TRBD1. Losses at the gene ends were 6 bases for V and 9 bases for J; bases not matched to a gene: 8. The germline CDR1 and CDR2 sequences are SNHLY and FYNNEI. This CDR3 has 15 amino acids. CDR3 amino acids: CASRLVGTGASPLHF. The CDR3 DNA reads TGTGCCAGCAGATTGGTCGGGACAGGGGCTTCACCCCTCCACTTT.

V usage is TRBV5-1 and J usage is TRBJ2-7, with a weak D call TRBD1 (5 bases). The CDR3 totals 12 residues. V was shortened by 5 bases and J by 3 bases, with 9 bases between the two germline ends. Germline V gene lookup returns CDR1 SGHRS and CDR2 YFSETQ. CDR3 sequence reads: CASSSQGYEQYF. The CDR3 coding sequence is TGCGCCAGCAGTTCGCAGGGCTACGAGCAGTACTTC.

The V call is TRBV25-1, the J call TRBJ2-1; TRBD2 aligns across 9 bases. Germline V CDR1 and CDR2: MGHDK, SYGVNS. This CDR3 has 16 amino acids. J lost 3 bases, V lost 5 bases, and 8 bases had no gene match. The CDR3 here is CASSQAGGPVYNEQFF. CDR3 bases: TGTGCCAGCAGTCAAGCGGGGGGCCCCGTCTACAATGAGCAGTTCTTC.

The V and J genes are TRBV2 and TRBJ2-3; D might be TRBD2 (6 bases). The V gene's germline CDR1 is SNHLY and CDR2 FYNNEI. Trimming removed 6 bases at V and 0 bases at J, with 10 bases between. The CDR3 has 14 residues. Here the CDR3 DNA reads TGTGCCAGCAGGTGGGACTTCAGCACAGATACGCAGTATTTT. This codes for CASRWDFSTDTQYF.

The J gene is TRBJ1-1, the V gene TRBV12-3 or TRBV12-4, with a possible D match to TRBD1 (5 bases). The ends were cut back, 5 bases at V and 1 base at J, with 8 bases in the middle. The CDR3 length is 13 residues. The CDR3: CASSPGQNTEAFF. CDR3 DNA: TGTGCCAGCAGTCCAGGACAGAACACTGAAGCTTTCTTT.

This clone was counted between two and nine times. This chain joins TRBV6-6 and TRBJ1-4; D might be TRBD1 (6 bases). The length of the CDR3 is 17 residues. Deletions cut 5 bases from V and 7 bases from J, with 23 bases between. The germline V gene has CDR1 MNHNY and CDR2 SVGAGI (reference sequence). CDR3 sequence: CASSQTGSGTRPEKLFF. Written as DNA, the CDR3 is TGTGCCAGCAGTCAAACGGGGTCCGGGACACGGCCTGAAAAACTGTTTTTT.